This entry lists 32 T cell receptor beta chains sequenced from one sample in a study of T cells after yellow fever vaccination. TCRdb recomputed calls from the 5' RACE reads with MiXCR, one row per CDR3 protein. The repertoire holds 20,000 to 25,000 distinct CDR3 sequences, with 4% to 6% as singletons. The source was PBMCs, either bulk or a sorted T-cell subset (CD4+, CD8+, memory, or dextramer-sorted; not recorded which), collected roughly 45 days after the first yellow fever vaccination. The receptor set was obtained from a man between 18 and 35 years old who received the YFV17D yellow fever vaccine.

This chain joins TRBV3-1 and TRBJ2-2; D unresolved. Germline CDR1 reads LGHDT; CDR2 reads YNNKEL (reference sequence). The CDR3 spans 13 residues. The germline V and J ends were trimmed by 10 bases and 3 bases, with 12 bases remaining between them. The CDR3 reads CATCQDYTGELFF. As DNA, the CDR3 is TGTGCCACCTGCCAAGACTACACCGGGGAGCTGTTTTTT.

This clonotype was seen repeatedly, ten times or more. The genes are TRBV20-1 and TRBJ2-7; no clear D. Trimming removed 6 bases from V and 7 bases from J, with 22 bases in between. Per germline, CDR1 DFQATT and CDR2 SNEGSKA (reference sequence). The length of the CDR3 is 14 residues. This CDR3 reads CSATQFPPSEEQYF. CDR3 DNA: TGCAGTGCCACCCAGTTTCCCCCCTCAGAAGAGCAGTACTTC.

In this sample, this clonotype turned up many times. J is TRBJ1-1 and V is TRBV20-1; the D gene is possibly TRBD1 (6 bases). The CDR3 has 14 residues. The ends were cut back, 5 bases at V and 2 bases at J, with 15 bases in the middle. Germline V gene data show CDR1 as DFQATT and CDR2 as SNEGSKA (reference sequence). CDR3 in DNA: TGCAGTGCTTGGGGAGAACAGGGAAACACTGAAGCTTTCTTT. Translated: CSAWGEQGNTEAFF.

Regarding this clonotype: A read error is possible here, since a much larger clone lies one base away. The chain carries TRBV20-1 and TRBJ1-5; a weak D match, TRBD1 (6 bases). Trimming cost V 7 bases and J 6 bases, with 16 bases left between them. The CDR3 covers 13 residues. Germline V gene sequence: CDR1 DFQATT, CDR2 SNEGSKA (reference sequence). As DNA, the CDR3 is TGCAGTGGTCCTTCGCGGACAGCTCAGCCCCAGCATTTT. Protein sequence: CSGPSRTAQPQHF.

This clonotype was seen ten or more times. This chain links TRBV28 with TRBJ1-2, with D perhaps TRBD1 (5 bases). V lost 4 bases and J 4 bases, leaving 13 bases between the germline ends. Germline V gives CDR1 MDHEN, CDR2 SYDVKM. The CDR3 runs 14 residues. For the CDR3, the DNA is TGTGCCAGCAGTTCCTCGGGGCAGAGCTATGGCTACACCTTC. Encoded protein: CASSSSGQSYGYTF.

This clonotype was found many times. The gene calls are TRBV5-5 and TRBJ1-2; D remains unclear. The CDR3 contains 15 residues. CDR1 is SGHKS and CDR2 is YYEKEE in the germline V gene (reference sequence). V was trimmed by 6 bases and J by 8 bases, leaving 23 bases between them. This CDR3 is CASNRITNRESGYTF. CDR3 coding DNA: TGTGCCAGCAACCGAATTACAAACCGCGAATCGGGCTACACCTTC. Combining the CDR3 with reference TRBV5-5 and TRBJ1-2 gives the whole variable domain DAGVTQSPTHLIKTRGQQVTLRCSPISGHKSVSWYQQVLGQGPQFIFQYYEKEERGRGNFPDRFSARQFPNYSSELNVNALLLGDSALYLCASNRITNRESGYTFGSGTRLTVV.

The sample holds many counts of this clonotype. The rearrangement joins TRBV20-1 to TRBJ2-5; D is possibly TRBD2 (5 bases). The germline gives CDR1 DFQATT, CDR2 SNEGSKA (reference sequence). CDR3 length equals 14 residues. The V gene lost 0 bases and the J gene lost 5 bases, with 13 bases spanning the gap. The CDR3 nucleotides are TGCAGTGCTAGAGATGGAAAGCGCGGGGAGACCCAGTACTTC. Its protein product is CSARDGKRGETQYF.

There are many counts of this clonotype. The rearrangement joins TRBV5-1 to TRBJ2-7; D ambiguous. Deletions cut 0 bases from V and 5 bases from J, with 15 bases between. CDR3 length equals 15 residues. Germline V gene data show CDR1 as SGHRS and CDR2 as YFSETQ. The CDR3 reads CASSLGHAPSDEQYV. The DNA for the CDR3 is TGCGCCAGCAGCTTGGGGCACGCGCCCAGCGACGAGCAGTACGTC.

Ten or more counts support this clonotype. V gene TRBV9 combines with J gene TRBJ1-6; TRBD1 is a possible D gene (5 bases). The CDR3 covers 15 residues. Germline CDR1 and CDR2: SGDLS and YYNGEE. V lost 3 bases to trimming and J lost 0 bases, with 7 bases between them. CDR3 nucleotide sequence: TGTGCCAGCAGCGCAGGGAGCTCCTATAATTCACCCCTCCACTTT. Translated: CASSAGSSYNSPLHF.

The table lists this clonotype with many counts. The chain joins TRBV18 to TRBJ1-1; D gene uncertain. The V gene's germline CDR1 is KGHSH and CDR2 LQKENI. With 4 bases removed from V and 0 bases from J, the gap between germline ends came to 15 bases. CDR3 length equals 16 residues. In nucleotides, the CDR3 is TGTGCCAGCTCACTTTATCTGGCAGGTATGAACACTGAAGCTTTCTTT. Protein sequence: CASSLYLAGMNTEAFF.

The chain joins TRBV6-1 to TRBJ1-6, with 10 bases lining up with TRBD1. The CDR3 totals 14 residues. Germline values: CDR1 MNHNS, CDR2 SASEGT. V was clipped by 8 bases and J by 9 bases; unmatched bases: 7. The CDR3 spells CASGTGTGASPLHF. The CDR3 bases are TGTGCCAGCGGCACCGGGACAGGGGCTTCACCCCTCCACTTT.

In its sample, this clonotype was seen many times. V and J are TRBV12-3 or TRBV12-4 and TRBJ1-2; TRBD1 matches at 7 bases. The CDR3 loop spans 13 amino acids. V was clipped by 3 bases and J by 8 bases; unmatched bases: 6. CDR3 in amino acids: CASSFEGAYGYTF. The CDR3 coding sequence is TGTGCCAGCAGTTTTGAGGGGGCTTACGGCTACACCTTC.

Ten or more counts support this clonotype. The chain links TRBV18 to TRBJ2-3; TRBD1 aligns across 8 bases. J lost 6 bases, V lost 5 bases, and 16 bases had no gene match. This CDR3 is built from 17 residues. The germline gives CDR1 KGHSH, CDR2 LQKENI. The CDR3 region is CASSYPELGTGVDTQYF. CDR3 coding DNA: TGTGCCAGCTCATATCCGGAGTTGGGGACAGGAGTCGATACGCAGTATTTT.

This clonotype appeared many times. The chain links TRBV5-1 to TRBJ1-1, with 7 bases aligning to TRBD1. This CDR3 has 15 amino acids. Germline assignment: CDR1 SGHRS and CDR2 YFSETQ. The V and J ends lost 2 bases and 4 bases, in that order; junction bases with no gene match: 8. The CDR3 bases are TGCGCCAGCAGCTTCCCTGGACAGGCGGGCACTGAAGCTTTCTTT. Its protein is CASSFPGQAGTEAFF.

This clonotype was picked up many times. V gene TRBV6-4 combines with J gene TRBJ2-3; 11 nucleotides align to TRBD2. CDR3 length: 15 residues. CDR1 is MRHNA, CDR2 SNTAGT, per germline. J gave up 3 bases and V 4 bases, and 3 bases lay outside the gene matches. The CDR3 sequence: CASSASSGGTDTQYF. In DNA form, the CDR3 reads TGTGCCAGCAGTGCCTCTAGCGGGGGGACAGATACGCAGTATTTT.

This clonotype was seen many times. As DNA, the CDR3 is TGCGCCAGCAGCTTGGGGACAGGGACCAATGAGCAGTTCTTC. This gives the protein CASSLGTGTNEQFF. The chain uses TRBV5-1 and TRBJ2-1, with 8 nucleotides matching TRBD1. The V gene's germline CDR1 is SGHRS and CDR2 YFSETQ. V shed 0 bases, J shed 6 bases, and the junction held 2 bases outside the gene matches. The CDR3 runs 14 residues.

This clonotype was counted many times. The chain's CDR3 is CASSPGEDTGELFF. The CDR3 nucleotides read TGTGCCAGCAGTCCGGGGGAGGACACCGGGGAGCTGTTTTTT. The rearrangement joins TRBV25-1 to TRBJ2-2; possibly TRBD2 for D (6 bases). Looked up from germline, CDR1 is MGHDK and CDR2 is SYGVNS. The V gene lost 5 bases and the J gene lost 3 bases, with 10 bases spanning the gap. The CDR3 has 14 residues.

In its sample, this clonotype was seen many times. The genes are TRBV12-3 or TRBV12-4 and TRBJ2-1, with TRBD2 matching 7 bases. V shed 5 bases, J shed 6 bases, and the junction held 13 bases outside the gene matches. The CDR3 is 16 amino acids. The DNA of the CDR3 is TGTGCCAGCAGTCGCGAGGCGCGACTAGCCGGCAATGAGCAGTTCTTC. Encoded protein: CASSREARLAGNEQFF.

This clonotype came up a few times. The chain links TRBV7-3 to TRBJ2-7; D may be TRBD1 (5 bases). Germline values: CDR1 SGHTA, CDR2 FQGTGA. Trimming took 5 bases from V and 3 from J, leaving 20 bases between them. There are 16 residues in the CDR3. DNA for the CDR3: TGTGCCAGCAGCCTACTACGACAGAGTAGGCGCTACGAGCAGTACGTC. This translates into CASSLLRQSRRYEQYV.

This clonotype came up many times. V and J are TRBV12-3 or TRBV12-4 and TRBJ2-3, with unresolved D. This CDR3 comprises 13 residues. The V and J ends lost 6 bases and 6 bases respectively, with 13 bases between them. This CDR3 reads CASRGSSADTQYF. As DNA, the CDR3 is TGTGCCAGCAGGGGGTCTAGTGCCGATACGCAGTATTTT.

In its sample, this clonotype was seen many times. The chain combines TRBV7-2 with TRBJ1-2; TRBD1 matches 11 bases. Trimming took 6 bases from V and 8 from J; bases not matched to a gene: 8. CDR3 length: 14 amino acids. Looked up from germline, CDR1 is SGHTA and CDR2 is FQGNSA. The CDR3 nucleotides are TGTGCCAGCAGTCCGGGGACAGGGGGACGAGGCTACACCTTC. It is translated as CASSPGTGGRGYTF. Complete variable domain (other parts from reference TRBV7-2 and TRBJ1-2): GAGVSQSPSNKVTEKGKDVELRCDPISGHTALYWYRQSLGQGLEFLIYFQGNSAPDKSGLPSDRFSAERTGGSVSTLTIQRTQQEDSAVYLCASSPGTGGRGYTFGSGTRLTVV.

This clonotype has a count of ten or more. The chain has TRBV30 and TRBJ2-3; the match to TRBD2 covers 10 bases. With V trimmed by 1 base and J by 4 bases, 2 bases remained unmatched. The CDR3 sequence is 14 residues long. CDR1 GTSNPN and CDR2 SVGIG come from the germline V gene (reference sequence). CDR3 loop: CAWSAGTSADTQYF. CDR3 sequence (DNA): TGTGCCTGGAGTGCCGGGACTAGCGCAGATACGCAGTATTTT.

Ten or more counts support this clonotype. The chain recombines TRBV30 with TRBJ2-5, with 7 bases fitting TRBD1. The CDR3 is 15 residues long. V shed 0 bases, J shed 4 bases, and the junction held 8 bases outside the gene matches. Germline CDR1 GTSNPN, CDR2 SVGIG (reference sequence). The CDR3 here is CAWSVQGMGRETQYF. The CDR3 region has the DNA TGTGCCTGGAGTGTACAGGGGATGGGAAGAGAGACCCAGTACTTC.

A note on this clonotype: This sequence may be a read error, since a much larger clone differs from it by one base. Written as DNA, the CDR3 is TGTGCCAGCTCACCACCCCGACAGGGTCCCGCTGCAGATACGCAGTATTTT. This translates into CASSPPRQGPAADTQYF. J is TRBJ2-3 and V is TRBV18; TRBD1 aligns across 7 bases. The length of the CDR3 is 17 residues. The germline gives CDR1 KGHSH, CDR2 LQKENI. Trimming removed 0 bases from V and 4 bases from J; junction bases left unmatched: 10.

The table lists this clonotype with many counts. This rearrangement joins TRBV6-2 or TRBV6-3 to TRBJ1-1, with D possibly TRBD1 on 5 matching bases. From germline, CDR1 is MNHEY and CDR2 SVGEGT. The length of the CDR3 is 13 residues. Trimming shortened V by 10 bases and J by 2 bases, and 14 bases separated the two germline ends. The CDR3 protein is CATERDGNTEAFF. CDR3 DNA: TGTGCCACCGAACGGGACGGAAACACTGAAGCTTTCTTT.

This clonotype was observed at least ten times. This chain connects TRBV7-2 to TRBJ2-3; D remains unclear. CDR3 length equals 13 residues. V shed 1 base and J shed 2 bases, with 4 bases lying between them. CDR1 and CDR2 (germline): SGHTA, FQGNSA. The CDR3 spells CASSLGPTDTQYF. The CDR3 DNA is TGTGCCAGCAGCTTAGGTCCCACAGATACGCAGTATTTT.

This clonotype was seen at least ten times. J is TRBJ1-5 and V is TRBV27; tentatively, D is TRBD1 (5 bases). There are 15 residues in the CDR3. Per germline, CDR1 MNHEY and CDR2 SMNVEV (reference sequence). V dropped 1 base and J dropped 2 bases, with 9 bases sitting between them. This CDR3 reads CASSLFGGGNQPQHF. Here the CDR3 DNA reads TGTGCCAGCAGTTTATTTGGGGGAGGCAATCAGCCCCAGCATTTT.

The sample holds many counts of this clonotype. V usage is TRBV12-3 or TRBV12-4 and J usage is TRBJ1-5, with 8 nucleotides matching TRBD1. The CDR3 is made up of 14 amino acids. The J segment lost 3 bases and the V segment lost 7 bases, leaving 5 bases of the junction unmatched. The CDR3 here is CASNRQGPNQPQHF. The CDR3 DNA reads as TGTGCCAGCAATCGACAGGGGCCCAATCAGCCCCAGCATTTT.

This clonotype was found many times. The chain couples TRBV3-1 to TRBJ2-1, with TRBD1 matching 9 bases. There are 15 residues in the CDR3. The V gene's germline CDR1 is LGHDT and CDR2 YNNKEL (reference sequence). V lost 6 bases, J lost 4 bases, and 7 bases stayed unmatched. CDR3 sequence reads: CASRGPGQGYNEQFF. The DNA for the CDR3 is TGTGCCAGCAGGGGACCGGGACAGGGTTACAATGAGCAGTTCTTC.

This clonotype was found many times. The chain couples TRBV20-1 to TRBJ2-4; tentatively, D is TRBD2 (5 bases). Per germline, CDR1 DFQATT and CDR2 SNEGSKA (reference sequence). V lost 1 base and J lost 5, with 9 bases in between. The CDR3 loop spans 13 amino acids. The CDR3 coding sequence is TGCAGTGCTAGAGCAGGACTGCAAAACATTCAGTACTTC. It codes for CSARAGLQNIQYF.

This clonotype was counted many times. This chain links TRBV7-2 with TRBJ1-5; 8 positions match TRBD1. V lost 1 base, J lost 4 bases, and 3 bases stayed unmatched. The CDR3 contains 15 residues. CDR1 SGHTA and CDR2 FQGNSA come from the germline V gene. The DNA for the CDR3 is TGTGCCAGCAGCTTAGGGACAGGGTGGAATCAGCCCCAGCATTTT. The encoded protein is CASSLGTGWNQPQHF.

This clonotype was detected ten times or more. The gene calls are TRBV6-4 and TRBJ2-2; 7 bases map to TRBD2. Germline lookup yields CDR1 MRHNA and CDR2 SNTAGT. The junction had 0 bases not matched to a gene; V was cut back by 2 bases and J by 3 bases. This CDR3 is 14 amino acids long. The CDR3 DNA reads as TGTGCCAGCAGTGACAGCGGGGACACCGGGGAGCTGTTTTTT. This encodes CASSDSGDTGELFF.